Below, one TCR beta chain is given with its context. This CDR3 region has 16 residues. Germline V gene sequence: CDR1 LGHNT, CDR2 FRNRAP. Trimming shortened V by 1 base and J by 7 bases, and 20 bases separated the two germline ends. In the authors' methods: From reference gene primer amplification, estimates of nucleated cell counts were derived. The method was immunoSEQ multiplex PCR; TCRdb's version includes in-frame clones alone and lacks a portion of them. Clone size and the V and J calls come from that table; the DNA yielded D and trimming. Of over 50,000 clones listed, around 73% are singletons. The source of the sample is a study of blood T cell repertoires in COVID-19.

The sample comprised peripheral blood. This clonotype was obtained from a man older than 75 with active or convalescent COVID-19. V and J are TRBV12-5 and TRBJ2-7; D possibly corresponds to TRBD1 (5 bases). The CDR3 DNA reads TGTGCTAGTGGTTTGGAAGTGTCCAGGGCGCCTCGGGAGCAGTACTTC. It codes for CASGLEVSRAPREQYF. Supplemented by reference TRBV12-5 and TRBJ2-7, the full variable domain reads DARVTQTPRHKVTEMGQEVTMRCQPILGHNTVFWYRQTMMQGLELLAYFRNRAPLDDSGMPKDRFSAEMPDATLATLKIQPSEPRDSAVYFCASGLEVSRAPREQYFGPGTRLTVT.